The clone carrying this T cell receptor (beta chain) was detected only once. This entry comes from a study of blood T cell repertoires in COVID-19. Study background: Acute and convalescent COVID-19 specimens originated in the United States, Italy and Spain. PBMCs, B-cell-depleted T cells, or T cells provided the cDNA or gDNA that made up the material.

As processed by the authors: It was from reference gene primer amplification that nucleated cell counts were estimated. Sequencing was performed with immunoSEQ multiplex PCR; in TCRdb, only in-frame clones are kept and a portion is missing. That table furnishes V, J and clone size, whereas the DNA furnished D and trimming. The sample shows some 73,000 clones, over 60% of them seen only once. The sequence was obtained from a man aged 65-85 years with COVID-19, enrolled during active disease. Sequenced input: peripheral blood.

CDR3 in DNA: TGTGCCAGCAGTTTCGGGGGATTGAGGACTGAAGCTTTCTTT. Protein product: CASSFGGLRTEAFF. The chain is built from TRBV28 and TRBJ1-1; tentative D call: TRBD1 (5 bases). Germline lookup yields CDR1 MDHEN and CDR2 SYDVKM. This CDR3 contains 14 residues. V was trimmed by 3 bases and J by 5 bases, leaving 13 bases between them.